The T cell receptor (beta chain) described here comes from a study of blood T cell repertoires in COVID-19. Study background: Spain, Italy and the United States supplied samples that represented acute and convalescent COVID-19. In each case, the material was cDNA or gDNA derived from T cells, B-cell-depleted T cells, or PBMCs.

Per the study methods: For nucleated cells, counts were estimated from reference gene primer amplification. Only in-frame clones appear in the TCRdb table, and some are missing; sequencing was by immunoSEQ multiplex PCR. D and trimming were read from the DNA, whereas the V and J calls and clone size are those reported in that table. This sample has under 250,000 clones, with about 91% found just once. The CDR3 contains 15 residues. CDR1 is MNHEY, CDR2 SVGAGI, per germline. With V trimmed by 5 bases and J by 7 bases, 13 bases remained unmatched. The sequence was collected from a man in his thirties or forties with acute or convalescent COVID-19. The chain has TRBV6-5 and TRBJ2-7, with 8 bases lining up with TRBD1. The sample comprised peripheral blood. CDR3 in amino acids: CASSPRTGYLREQYF. CDR3 DNA: TGTGCCAGCAGTCCCCGGACAGGGTACTTGAGAGAGCAGTACTTC.